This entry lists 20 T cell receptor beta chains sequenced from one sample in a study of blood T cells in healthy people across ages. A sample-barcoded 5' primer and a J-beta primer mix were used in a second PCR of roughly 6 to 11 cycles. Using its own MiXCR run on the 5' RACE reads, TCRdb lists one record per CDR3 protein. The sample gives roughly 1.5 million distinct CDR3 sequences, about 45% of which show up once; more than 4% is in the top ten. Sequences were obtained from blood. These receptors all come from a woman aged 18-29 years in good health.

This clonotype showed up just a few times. CDR3 nucleotide sequence: TGCGCCAGCAGCCAAGGAGGGACAGGGGTAAATAACTATGGCTACACCTTC. It specifies CASSQGGTGVNNYGYTF. The chain joins TRBV4-3 to TRBJ1-2, with 10 bases aligning to TRBD1. The CDR3 spans 17 residues. With 1 base clipped from V and 1 base from J, the junction kept 6 bases outside the gene matches. CDR1 is LGHNA, CDR2 YSLEER, per germline.

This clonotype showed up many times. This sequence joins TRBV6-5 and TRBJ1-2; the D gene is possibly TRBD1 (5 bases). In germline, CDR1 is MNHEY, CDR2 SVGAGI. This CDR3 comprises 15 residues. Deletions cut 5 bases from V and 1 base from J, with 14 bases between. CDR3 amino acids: CASSLLGAGNYGYTF. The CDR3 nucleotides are TGTGCCAGCAGTCTCCTTGGGGCTGGTAACTATGGCTACACCTTC.

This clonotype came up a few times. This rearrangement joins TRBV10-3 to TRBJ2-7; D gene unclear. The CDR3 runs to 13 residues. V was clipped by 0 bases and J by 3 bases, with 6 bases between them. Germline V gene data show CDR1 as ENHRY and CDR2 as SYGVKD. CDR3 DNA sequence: TGTGCCATCAGTGAGTCGAAGGACTACGAGCAGTACTTC. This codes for CAISESKDYEQYF.

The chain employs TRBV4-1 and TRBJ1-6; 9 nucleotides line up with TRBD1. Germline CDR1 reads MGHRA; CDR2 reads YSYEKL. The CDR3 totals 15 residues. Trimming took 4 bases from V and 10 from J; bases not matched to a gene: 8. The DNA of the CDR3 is TGCGCCAGCAGCCCCTCAGGACAGGGGATGTCACCCCTCCACTTT. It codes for CASSPSGQGMSPLHF.

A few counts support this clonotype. In nucleotides, the CDR3 is TGTGCCAGCAGCCCACGTAGCGGGGAGCGGACAGATACGCAGTATTTT. Its translation: CASSPRSGERTDTQYF. The rearrangement links TRBV6-2 or TRBV6-3 to TRBJ2-3; 8 nucleotides line up with TRBD2. CDR1 is MNHEY, CDR2 SVGEGT, per germline. V lost 6 bases, J lost 3 bases, and 11 bases stayed unmatched. This CDR3 is 16 amino acids long.

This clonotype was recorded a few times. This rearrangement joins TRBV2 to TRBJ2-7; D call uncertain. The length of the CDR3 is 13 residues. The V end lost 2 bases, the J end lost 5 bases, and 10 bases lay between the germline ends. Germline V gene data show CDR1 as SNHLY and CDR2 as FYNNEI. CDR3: CASSEYGPHEQYF. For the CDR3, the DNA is TGTGCCAGCAGTGAATACGGTCCGCACGAGCAGTACTTC.

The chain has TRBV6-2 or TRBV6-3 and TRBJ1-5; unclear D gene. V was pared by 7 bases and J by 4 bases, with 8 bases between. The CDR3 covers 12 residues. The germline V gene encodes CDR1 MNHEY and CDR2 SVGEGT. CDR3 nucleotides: TGTGCCAGCAAGGTCGGGAATCAGCCCCAGCATTTT. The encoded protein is CASKVGNQPQHF.

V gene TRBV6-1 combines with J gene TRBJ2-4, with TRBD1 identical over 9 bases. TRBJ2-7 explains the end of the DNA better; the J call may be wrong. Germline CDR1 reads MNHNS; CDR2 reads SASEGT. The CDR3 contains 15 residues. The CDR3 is CASSEGDRVAYEQYF. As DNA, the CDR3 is TGTGCCAGCAGTGAAGGGGACAGGGTAGCCTACGAGCAGTACTTC.

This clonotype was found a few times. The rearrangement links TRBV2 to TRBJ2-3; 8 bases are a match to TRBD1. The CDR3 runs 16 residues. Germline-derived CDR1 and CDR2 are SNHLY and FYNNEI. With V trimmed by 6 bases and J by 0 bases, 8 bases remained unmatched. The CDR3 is CASRDQGAWSTDTQYF. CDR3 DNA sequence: TGTGCCAGCAGAGATCAGGGGGCTTGGAGCACAGATACGCAGTATTTT.

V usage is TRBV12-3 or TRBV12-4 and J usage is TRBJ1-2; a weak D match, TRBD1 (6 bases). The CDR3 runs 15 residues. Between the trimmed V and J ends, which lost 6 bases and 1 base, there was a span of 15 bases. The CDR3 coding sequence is TGTGCCAGCAGACTATCCGGGACAAATAACTATGGCTACACCTTC. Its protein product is CASRLSGTNNYGYTF.

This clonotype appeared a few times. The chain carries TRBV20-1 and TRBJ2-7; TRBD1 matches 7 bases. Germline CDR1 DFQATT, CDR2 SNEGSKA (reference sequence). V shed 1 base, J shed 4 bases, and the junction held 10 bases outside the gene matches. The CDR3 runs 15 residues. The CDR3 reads CSARVTIQGKYEQYF. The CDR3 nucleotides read TGCAGTGCTAGAGTAACTATACAGGGGAAGTACGAGCAGTACTTC.

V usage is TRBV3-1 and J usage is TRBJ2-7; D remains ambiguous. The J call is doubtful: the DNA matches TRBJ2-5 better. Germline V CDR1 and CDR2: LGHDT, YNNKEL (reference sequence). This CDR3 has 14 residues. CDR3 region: CASSQVNARETQYF. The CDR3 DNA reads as TGTGCCAGCAGCCAAGTTAATGCAAGAGAGACCCAGTACTTC.

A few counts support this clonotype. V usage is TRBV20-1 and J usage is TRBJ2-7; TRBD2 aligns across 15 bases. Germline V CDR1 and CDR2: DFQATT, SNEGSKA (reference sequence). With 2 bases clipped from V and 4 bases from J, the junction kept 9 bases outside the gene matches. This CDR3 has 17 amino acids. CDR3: CSARTKPGLAGGYEQYF. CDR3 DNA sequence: TGCAGTGCTAGAACAAAGCCGGGACTAGCGGGGGGTTACGAGCAGTACTTC.

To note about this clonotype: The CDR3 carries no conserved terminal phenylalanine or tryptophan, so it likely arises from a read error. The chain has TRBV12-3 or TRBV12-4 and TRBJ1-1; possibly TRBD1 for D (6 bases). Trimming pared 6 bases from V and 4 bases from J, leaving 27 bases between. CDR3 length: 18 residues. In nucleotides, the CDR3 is TGTGCCAGCAGCCCAATAAGGGGGTGGGCAGCCGGGGGCACTGAAGCTTTCATT. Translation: CASSPIRGWAAGGTEAFI.

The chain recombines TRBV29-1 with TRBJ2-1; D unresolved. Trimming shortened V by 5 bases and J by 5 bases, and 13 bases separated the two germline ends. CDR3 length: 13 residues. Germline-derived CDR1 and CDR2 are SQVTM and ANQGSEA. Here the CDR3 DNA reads TGCAGCGTTTTAGGGCAGGCCGACAATGAGCAGTTCTTC. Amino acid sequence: CSVLGQADNEQFF.

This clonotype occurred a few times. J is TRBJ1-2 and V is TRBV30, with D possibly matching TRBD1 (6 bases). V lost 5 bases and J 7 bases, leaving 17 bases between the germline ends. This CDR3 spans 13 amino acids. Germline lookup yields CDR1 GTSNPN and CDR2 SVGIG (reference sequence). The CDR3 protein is CAWQPQGFGGYTF. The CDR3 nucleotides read TGTGCCTGGCAGCCCCAGGGGTTTGGTGGCTACACCTTC.

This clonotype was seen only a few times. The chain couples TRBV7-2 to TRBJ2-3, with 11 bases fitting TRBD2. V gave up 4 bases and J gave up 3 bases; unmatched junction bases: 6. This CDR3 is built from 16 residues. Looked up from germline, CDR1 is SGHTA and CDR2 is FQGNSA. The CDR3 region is CASSSLAGGLTDTQYF. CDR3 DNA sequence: TGTGCCAGCAGCTCCTTAGCGGGAGGGTTGACAGATACGCAGTATTTT.

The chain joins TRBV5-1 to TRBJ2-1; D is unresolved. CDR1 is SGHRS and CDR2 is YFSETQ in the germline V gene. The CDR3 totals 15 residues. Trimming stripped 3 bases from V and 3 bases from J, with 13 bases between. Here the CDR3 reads CASSWLTTDYNEQFF. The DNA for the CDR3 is TGCGCCAGCAGCTGGCTCACAACTGACTACAATGAGCAGTTCTTC. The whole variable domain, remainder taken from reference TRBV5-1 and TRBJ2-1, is KAGVTQTPRYLIKTRGQQVTLSCSPISGHRSVSWYQQTPGQGLQFLFEYFSETQRNKGNFPGRFSGRQFSNSRSEMNVSTLELGDSALYLCASSWLTTDYNEQFFGPGTRLTVL.

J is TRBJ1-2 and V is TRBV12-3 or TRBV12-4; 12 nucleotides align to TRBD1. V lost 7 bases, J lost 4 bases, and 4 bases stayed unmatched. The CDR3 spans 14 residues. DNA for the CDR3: TGTGCCAGCATGGGACAGGGGGCATCCTATGGCTACACCTTC. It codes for CASMGQGASYGYTF.

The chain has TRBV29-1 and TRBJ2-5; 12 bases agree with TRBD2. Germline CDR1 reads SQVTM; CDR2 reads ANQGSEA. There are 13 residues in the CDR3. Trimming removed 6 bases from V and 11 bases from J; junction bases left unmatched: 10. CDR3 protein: CSVKGLAGNEQYF. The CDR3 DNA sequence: TGCAGCGTCAAAGGACTAGCGGGAAATGAGCAGTACTTC.